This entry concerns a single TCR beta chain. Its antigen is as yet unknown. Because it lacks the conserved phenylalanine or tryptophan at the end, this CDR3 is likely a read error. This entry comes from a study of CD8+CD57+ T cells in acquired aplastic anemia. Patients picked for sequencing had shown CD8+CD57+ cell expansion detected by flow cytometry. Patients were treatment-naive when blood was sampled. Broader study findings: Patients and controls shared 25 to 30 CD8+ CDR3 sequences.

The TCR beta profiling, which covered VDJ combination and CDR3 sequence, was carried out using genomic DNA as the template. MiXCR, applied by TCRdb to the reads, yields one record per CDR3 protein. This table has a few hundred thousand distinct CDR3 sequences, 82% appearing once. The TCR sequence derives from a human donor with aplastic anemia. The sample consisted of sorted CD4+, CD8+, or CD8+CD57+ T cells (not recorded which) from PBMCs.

The CDR3 reads CASSLGQGELFS. DNA of the CDR3: TGTGCCAGTAGCTTAGGCCAGGGGGAGCTGTTTTCT. This rearrangement joins TRBV5-5 to TRBJ2-2, with D unclear. Per germline, CDR1 SGHKS and CDR2 YYEKEE (reference sequence). The CDR3 is 12 residues long.